One T cell receptor beta chain is described in this entry. TCRdb re-called clones from the PCR reads using MiXCR. The sample has under 20,000 clones, about 19% seen once; the top ten hold approximately 15%. These data are taken from a study of metastatic and nonmetastatic thyroid tumors. All patients were treatment-naive before thyroid surgery. The length of the CDR3 is 14 residues. Per the germline V gene, CDR1 is SGHVS and CDR2 is FQNEAQ. V gave up 1 base and J gave up 13 bases, with 20 bases separating them. V gene TRBV7-8 combines with J gene TRBJ2-7, with D uncertain. The TCR comes from a female donor with papillary thyroid cancer or a benign thyroid nodule (not recorded which). Some clones in this sample may be carry-over from other donors' samples. The material sequenced was tumor tissue. CDR3 coding DNA: TGTGCCAGCAGCTTAGGAACCGTTCACCACCCCTCTTACTTC. Its protein product is CASSLGTVHHPSYF.